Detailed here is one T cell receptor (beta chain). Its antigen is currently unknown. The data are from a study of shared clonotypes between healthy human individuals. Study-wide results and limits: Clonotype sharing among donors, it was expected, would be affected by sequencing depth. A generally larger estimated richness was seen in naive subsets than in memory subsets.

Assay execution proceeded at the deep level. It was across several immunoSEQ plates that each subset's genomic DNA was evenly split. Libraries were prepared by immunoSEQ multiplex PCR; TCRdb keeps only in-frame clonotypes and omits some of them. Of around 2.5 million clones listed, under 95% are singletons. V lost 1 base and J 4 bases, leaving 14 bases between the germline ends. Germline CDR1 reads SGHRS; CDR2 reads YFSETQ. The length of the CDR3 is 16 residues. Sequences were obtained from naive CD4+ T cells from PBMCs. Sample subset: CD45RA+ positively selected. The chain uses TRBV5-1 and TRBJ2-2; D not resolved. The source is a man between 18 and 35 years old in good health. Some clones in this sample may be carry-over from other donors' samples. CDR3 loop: CASSLLEQRTTGELFF. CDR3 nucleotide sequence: TGCGCCAGCAGCTTGTTGGAGCAGCGAACCACCGGGGAGCTGTTTTTT. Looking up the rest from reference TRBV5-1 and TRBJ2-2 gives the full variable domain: KAGVTQTPRYLIKTRGQQVTLSCSPISGHRSVSWYQQTPGQGLQFLFEYFSETQRNKGNFPGRFSGRQFSNSRSEMNVSTLELGDSALYLCASSLLEQRTTGELFFGEGSRLTVL.